The sequence of this TCR beta chain was determined in a study of cytomegalovirus exposure and HLA in healthy donors. PCR was performed using 60 Vbeta and 13 Jbeta primers. TCRdb keeps only in-frame clones here, not all; method: immunoSEQ multiplex PCR. Among about 77,000 clones, over 65% were seen once, and the ten largest hold 3.5% to 5.5%. This clone has only one observation. Its matching antigen is unknown. Notes on the study in general: Accurate HLA-A and HLA-B prediction from TCR beta sequences was reported for most subjects. Reportedly, fewer N-insertions than the approximately 690-donor mean appeared in an Asian-associated ancestry cluster in a later analysis.

The CDR3 spans 14 residues. Per germline, CDR1 SGHTA and CDR2 FQGTGA. Trimming stripped 3 bases from V and 6 bases from J, with 14 bases between. The gene calls are TRBV7-3 and TRBJ2-5; D unresolved. The sequenced sample was PBMCs. This sequence originates from a man aged 35 to 55 in good health and CMV-seronegative. CDR3 in amino acids: CASSFERFMKTQYF. CDR3 in DNA: TGTGCCAGCAGCTTTGAGCGATTCATGAAGACCCAGTACTTC.